In its sample, the clone carrying this TCR beta chain was seen once. Antigen: not known. V lost 0 bases to trimming and J lost 4 bases, with 16 bases between them. CDR3 length equals 16 residues. Per germline, CDR1 SGHRS and CDR2 YFSETQ. TCRdb ran MiXCR on the multiplex PCR reads and lists one entry per CDR3 protein. The table has about 11,000 distinct CDR3 sequences, around 36% seen once. The data derive from a study of breast tumors, draining lymph nodes, adjacent tissues. Study observations and caveats: Tumor T cell lymph node origin was a supported hypothesis, not proven. Compared with lymph nodes, tumors were less diverse; compared with nontumor tissue, more. The data were judged consistent with most tumor T cells coming from lymph node and expanding in tumor. Luminal-like breast cancer showed significantly greater tumor-nontumor repertoire similarity than basal-like breast cancer did.

Sequencing was performed on breast tumor tissue. The sequence derives from a female donor with breast cancer. Some clones in this sample may be carry-over from other donors' samples. The chain employs TRBV5-1 and TRBJ2-5; a possible D gene is TRBD1 (6 bases). Here the CDR3 DNA reads TGCGCCAGCAGCTTGGGGGGACACCGTGGGGGAGAGACCCAGTACTTC. The encoded protein is CASSLGGHRGGETQYF.